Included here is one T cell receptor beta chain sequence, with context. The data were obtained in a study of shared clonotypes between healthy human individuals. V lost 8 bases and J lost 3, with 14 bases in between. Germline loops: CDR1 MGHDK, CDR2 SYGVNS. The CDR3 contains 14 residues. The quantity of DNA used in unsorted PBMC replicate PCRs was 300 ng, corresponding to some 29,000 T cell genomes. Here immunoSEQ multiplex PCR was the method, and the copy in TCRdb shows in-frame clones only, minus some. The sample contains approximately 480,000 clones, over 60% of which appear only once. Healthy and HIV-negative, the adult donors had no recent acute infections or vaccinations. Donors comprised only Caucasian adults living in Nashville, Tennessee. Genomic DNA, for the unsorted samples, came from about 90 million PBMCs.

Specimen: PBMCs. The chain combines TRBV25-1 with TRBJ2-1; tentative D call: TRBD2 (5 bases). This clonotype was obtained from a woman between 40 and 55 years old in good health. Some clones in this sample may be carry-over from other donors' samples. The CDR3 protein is CASPLAPNYNEQFF. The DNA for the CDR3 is TGTGCCAGCCCTCTAGCTCCCAACTACAATGAGCAGTTCTTC.